Shown below are 5 T cell receptor beta chains from a single sample sequenced in a study of blood T cell repertoires in COVID-19. The repertoire was sequenced with immunoSEQ multiplex PCR; TCRdb's copy has only in-frame clones and lacks some. The top ten clones hold more than 1.5% of a sample with about 110,000 clones, about three quarters of them seen once. The specimen sequenced was peripheral blood. These receptors all come from a woman between 40 and 50 years old with acute or convalescent COVID-19.

The rearrangement links TRBV2 to TRBJ1-5; D possibly corresponds to TRBD1 (5 bases). Per the germline V gene, CDR1 is SNHLY and CDR2 is FYNNEI. Trimming cost V 1 base and J 4 bases, with 5 bases left between them. CDR3 length: 13 residues. Written as DNA, the CDR3 is TGTGCCAGCAGTGAAGAGGGGAATCAGCCCCAGCATTTT. It translates to CASSEEGNQPQHF. The entire variable domain, with the rest obtained from reference TRBV2 and TRBJ1-5, is as follows: EPEVTQTPSHQVTQMGQEVILRCVPISNHLYFYWYRQILGQKVEFLVSFYNNEISEKSEIFDDQFSVERPDGSNFTLKIRSTKLEDSAMYFCASSEEGNQPQHFGDGTRLSIL.

The chain recombines TRBV25-1 with TRBJ1-2, with D tentatively TRBD1 (5 bases). V was shortened by 7 bases and J by 8 bases, with 14 bases between the two germline ends. CDR1 is MGHDK, CDR2 SYGVNS, per germline. The CDR3 extends over 12 amino acids. CDR3 sequence (DNA): TGTGCCAGCAATCCGGGACTGGGGGGCTACACCTTC. As protein: CASNPGLGGYTF.

V gene TRBV7-3 combines with J gene TRBJ1-1; unclear D gene. Trimming pared 5 bases from V and 1 base from J, leaving 11 bases between. The germline CDR1 and CDR2 sequences are SGHTA and FQGTGA. The CDR3 runs 14 residues. The CDR3 sequence is CASSPTHTNTEAFF. The CDR3 region has the DNA TGTGCCAGCAGCCCAACACACACGAACACTGAAGCTTTCTTT. Full variable domain (missing parts from reference TRBV7-3 and TRBJ1-1): GAGVSQTPSNKVTEKGKYVELRCDPISGHTALYWYRQSLGQGPEFLIYFQGTGAADDSGLPNDRFFAVRPEGSVSTLKIQRTERGDSAVYLCASSPTHTNTEAFFGQGTRLTVV.

This rearrangement joins TRBV6-1 to TRBJ1-5, with 9 bases matching TRBD1. V shed 1 base and J 8 bases; nucleotides not matched to a gene: 6. Germline V CDR1 and CDR2: MNHNS, SASEGT. The CDR3 is 15 residues long. The CDR3 reads CASSEVGTGREPQHF. In DNA, the CDR3 is TGTGCCAGCAGTGAAGTGGGGACAGGGAGGGAGCCCCAGCATTTT.

This rearrangement joins TRBV4-2 to TRBJ2-1, with D tentatively TRBD2 (7 bases). The germline CDR1 and CDR2 sequences are LGHNA and YNFKEQ. The CDR3 consists of 15 residues. The V end lost 3 bases, the J end lost 4 bases, and 13 bases lay between the germline ends. The CDR3 sequence is CASSHDAGAYNEQFF. The CDR3 DNA is TGTGCCAGCAGCCATGATGCGGGGGCTTACAATGAGCAGTTCTTC.